These 8 T cell receptor beta chains were sequenced from one sample in a study of neurological immune-mediated disorders. TCRdb reanalysed the 5' RACE reads using MiXCR and keeps one entry per CDR3 protein. The table shows 50,000 to 70,000 distinct CDR3 sequences, with roughly 10% occurring only once. As to time point: longitudinal time-point 1 (baseline). The sequenced material came from PBMCs. Source of these receptors: a male donor with HTLV-1-associated myelopathy (HAM/TSP).

This clonotype was seen at least ten times. This chain connects TRBV6-5 to TRBJ1-6, with D possibly matching TRBD1 (6 bases). CDR3 length: 16 residues. The germline V gene encodes CDR1 MNHEY and CDR2 SVGAGI. The V end was cut by 6 bases, the J end by 9 bases, with 21 bases between. The DNA for the CDR3 is TGTGCCAGCAGCTCGATTCGGCGGGGGCATAGTTCACCCCTCCACTTT. As protein: CASSSIRRGHSSPLHF.

Many counts were recorded for this clonotype. The V and J genes are TRBV11-2 and TRBJ1-2, with D perhaps matching TRBD1 (5 bases). The CDR3 has 16 residues. The V gene's germline CDR1 is SGHAT and CDR2 FQNNGV. V was cut by 1 base and J by 5 bases, with 17 bases left in between. Written as DNA, the CDR3 is TGTGCCAGCAGCTTAGGGAATCGGGACGAGAAGTATGGCTACACCTTC. Protein product: CASSLGNRDEKYGYTF. Together with reference TRBV11-2 and TRBJ1-2, the CDR3 gives the full variable domain: EAGVAQSPRYKIIEKRQSVAFWCNPISGHATLYWYQQILGQGPKLLIQFQNNGVVDDSQLPKDRFSAERLKGVDSTLKIQPAKLEDSAVYLCASSLGNRDEKYGYTFGSGTRLTVV.

This clonotype was found many times. This chain links TRBV5-5 with TRBJ1-1; a possible D gene is TRBD1 (5 bases). The CDR3 length is 18 residues. Trimming shortened V by 0 bases and J by 0 bases, and 18 bases separated the two germline ends. In germline, CDR1 is SGHKS, CDR2 YYEKEE (reference sequence). The chain's CDR3 is CASSLAPPGRLMNTEAFF. The DNA of the CDR3 is TGTGCCAGCAGCTTGGCCCCACCGGGACGTCTCATGAACACTGAAGCTTTCTTT.

The table lists this clonotype with many counts. The chain links TRBV6-6 to TRBJ1-4, with TRBD1 identical over 10 bases. CDR3 length: 15 amino acids. V dropped 10 bases and J dropped 8; count of bases not matched to a gene: 13. Germline V gene sequence: CDR1 MNHNY, CDR2 SVGAGI (reference sequence). The CDR3 coding sequence is TGTGCCACCGTCGGTACCGGGACAGGGGTCGAAAAACTGTTTTTT. Its protein is CATVGTGTGVEKLFF.

This clonotype has at least ten counts. The chain has TRBV11-2 and TRBJ2-1, with 9 bases aligning to TRBD1. The CDR3 has 16 residues. CDR1 is SGHAT and CDR2 is FQNNGV in the germline V gene. V lost 4 bases to trimming and J lost 2 bases; unmatched junction nucleotides: 6. CDR3 DNA: TGTGCCAGCAGCTCGAACAGGGGGCAAGCCTACAATGAGCAGTTCTTC. Protein sequence: CASSSNRGQAYNEQFF.

With regard to this clonotype: Given the absence of the conserved phenylalanine or tryptophan at the CDR3 end, a read error is likely. This sequence joins TRBV6-5 and TRBJ2-3; D not certain. The V end was cut by 0 bases, the J end by 10 bases, with 11 bases between. Germline V gene sequence: CDR1 MNHEY, CDR2 SVGAGI. This CDR3 has 13 amino acids. CDR3 amino acids: CASSYSIRNSQYT. In DNA, the CDR3 is TGTGCCAGCAGTTACTCGATAAGGAACTCGCAGTATACT.

Comment on this clonotype: This could be a read error, since a much larger clone is one nucleotide away. The V gene is TRBV7-8, the J gene TRBJ1-2, with D possibly TRBD1 on 5 matching bases. The CDR3 is made up of 15 amino acids. The V gene lost 1 base and the J gene lost 5 bases, with 14 bases spanning the gap. Germline V gene lookup returns CDR1 SGHVS and CDR2 FQNEAQ. The CDR3 here is CASSLVSGRVYGYTF. The CDR3 bases are TGTGCCAGCAGCTTAGTGTCGGGCAGGGTGTATGGCTACACCTTC.

This clonotype was seen at least ten times. The CDR3 DNA follows: TGTGCCAGCAGTTACCGGGGGAAGTTCCTGAACACTGAAGCTTTCTTT. This sequence encodes CASSYRGKFLNTEAFF. The chain couples TRBV6-5 to TRBJ1-1; D is possibly TRBD1 (5 bases). Trimming removed 2 bases at V and 0 bases at J, with 13 bases between. The germline V gene encodes CDR1 MNHEY and CDR2 SVGAGI. This CDR3 comprises 16 residues.